The 25 T cell receptor beta chains below were found in one sample sequenced in a study of OX40 agonist ivuxolimab in advanced cancers. Using immunoSEQ multiplex PCR, the repertoire was profiled, and TCRdb retains in-frame clones only, with some absent. The profile shows approximately 82,000 clones, roughly 92% of them singletons. This sample comprised CD4+ or CD8+ T cells sorted from blood, obtained in a trial of the OX40 agonist ivuxolimab. The receptors were sampled from an adult with an advanced solid tumor such as melanoma, head and neck, liver or kidney cancer.

The chain has TRBV6-5 and TRBJ1-1; D is unclear. CDR3 length: 14 amino acids. Trimming removed 8 bases from V and 1 base from J, with 14 bases in between. The germline V gene encodes CDR1 MNHEY and CDR2 SVGAGI. CDR3 in amino acids: CASGLGSPNTEAFF. CDR3 DNA: TGTGCCAGCGGACTGGGGTCCCCGAACACTGAAGCTTTCTTT.

The V and J genes are TRBV5-1 and TRBJ2-3; D might be TRBD2 (6 bases). There are 16 residues in the CDR3. The germline V and J ends were trimmed by 0 bases and 2 bases, with 13 bases remaining between them. Germline-derived CDR1 and CDR2 are SGHRS and YFSETQ. As DNA, the CDR3 is TGCGCCAGCAGCTTGGGACGGGGCGGGGCCACAGATACGCAGTATTTT. It specifies CASSLGRGGATDTQYF.

V usage is TRBV2 and J usage is TRBJ1-5; 11 nucleotides match TRBD1. This CDR3 contains 17 residues. In germline, CDR1 is SNHLY, CDR2 FYNNEI. The V gene end was trimmed by 6 bases and the J gene end by 6 bases; junction bases not matched to a gene: 13. CDR3 DNA sequence: TGTGCCAGCAGCGAGGGGTACCACGGACAGGGGGCTCAGCCCCAGCATTTT. Translation: CASSEGYHGQGAQPQHF.

The chain has TRBV5-1 and TRBJ2-1; no clear D gene. Between the trimmed V and J ends, which lost 0 bases and 10 bases, there was a span of 8 bases. From germline, CDR1 is SGHRS and CDR2 YFSETQ. The CDR3 extends over 12 amino acids. CDR3 in DNA: TGCGCCAGCAGCTTGGAGGGCGAAGAGCAGTTCTTC. Translated: CASSLEGEEQFF.

The table lists this clone with a count of one. V and J are TRBV2 and TRBJ2-1; D may correspond to TRBD1 or TRBD2 (5 bases each). The CDR3 consists of 14 residues. Germline V gene lookup returns CDR1 SNHLY and CDR2 FYNNEI. Trimming stripped 7 bases from V and 6 bases from J, with 16 bases between. CDR3 in DNA: TGTGCCAGCAAGGTAGGGACCCACAGCAATGAGCAGTTCTTC. It specifies CASKVGTHSNEQFF.

This clone was seen a handful of times. The rearrangement links TRBV5-1 to TRBJ2-7, with D uncertain. CDR3 size: 15 residues. Germline-derived CDR1 and CDR2 are SGHRS and YFSETQ. Between the trimmed V and J ends, which lost 0 bases and 6 bases, there was a span of 16 bases. CDR3 in amino acids: CASSLGSTRFLEQYF. The CDR3 DNA follows: TGCGCCAGCAGCTTGGGGTCCACGCGGTTTCTCGAGCAGTACTTC.

This clone occurred many times. The V call is TRBV9, the J call TRBJ1-2; D call uncertain. The CDR3 loop spans 14 amino acids. V gave up 2 bases and J gave up 0 bases, with 8 bases separating them. The germline gives CDR1 SGDLS, CDR2 YYNGEE. CDR3: CASSVTETNYGYTF. The CDR3 nucleotides are TGTGCCAGCAGCGTTACAGAGACTAACTATGGCTACACCTTC.

J is TRBJ1-2 and V is TRBV6-6, with a weak D call TRBD1 (5 bases). CDR3 size: 13 residues. Germline V gene lookup returns CDR1 MNHNY and CDR2 SVGAGI (reference sequence). Trimming removed 3 bases from V and 6 bases from J, with 11 bases in between. The CDR3 coding sequence is TGTGCCAGCAGTTATCAGGGACTCGATGGCTACACCTTC. It codes for CASSYQGLDGYTF.

This clone is a singleton in its sample. The J gene is TRBJ1-5, the V gene TRBV9, with 12 bases matching TRBD1. Trimming removed 2 bases from V and 6 bases from J; junction bases left unmatched: 3. Germline V gene lookup returns CDR1 SGDLS and CDR2 YYNGEE. The CDR3 loop spans 15 amino acids. The CDR3 region has the DNA TGTGCCAGCAGCGTGGGACAGGGGGCCGGTCAGCCCCAGCATTTT. Its translation is CASSVGQGAGQPQHF.

The gene calls are TRBV7-9 and TRBJ1-6; D is undetermined. The CDR3 is 16 residues long. Germline V gene lookup returns CDR1 SEHNR and CDR2 FQNEAQ (reference sequence). V gave up 4 bases and J gave up 0 bases, with 10 bases separating them. CDR3 protein: CASSSNVFSYNSPLHF. CDR3 nucleotides: TGTGCCAGCAGCTCCAATGTTTTCTCCTATAATTCACCCCTCCACTTT.

This sequence joins TRBV2 and TRBJ2-2; 7 nucleotides align to TRBD2. The germline CDR1 and CDR2 sequences are SNHLY and FYNNEI. The ends lost 4 bases at V and 7 bases at J; junction bases unmatched: 6. This CDR3 spans 14 amino acids. The CDR3 loop reads CASSVTSNSGELFF. CDR3 nucleotides: TGTGCCAGCAGTGTGACTAGCAATAGCGGGGAGCTGTTTTTT.

In its sample, this clone was seen a few times. The rearrangement uses TRBV6-5 and TRBJ1-1; the D gene is possibly TRBD1 (6 bases). This CDR3 region has 13 residues. The germline CDR1 and CDR2 sequences are MNHEY and SVGAGI. Deletions cut 6 bases from V and 0 bases from J, with 8 bases between. The CDR3 reads CASSGQLNTEAFF. CDR3 DNA: TGTGCCAGCAGCGGACAGTTGAACACTGAAGCTTTCTTT.

The table lists this clone with a count of one. This sequence joins TRBV6-1 and TRBJ2-7; D ambiguous. Germline CDR1 MNHNS, CDR2 SASEGT. V was trimmed by 0 bases and J by 6 bases, leaving 9 bases between them. The CDR3 runs 13 residues. The CDR3 sequence: CASSEAFRFEQYF. The CDR3 nucleotides read TGTGCCAGCAGTGAAGCATTCAGGTTCGAGCAGTACTTC.

This clone was counted once. V is TRBV6-5 and J is TRBJ2-3, with 9 nucleotides matching TRBD1. The CDR3 extends over 15 amino acids. The junction had 3 bases not matched to a gene; V was cut back by 2 bases and J by 3 bases. Germline-derived CDR1 and CDR2 are MNHEY and SVGAGI. CDR3 nucleotide sequence: TGTGCCAGCAGTTACCGCGGGACAGGGACAGATACGCAGTATTTT. Translation gives CASSYRGTGTDTQYF.

CDR3 residues: CASSQKGGGLAGGRETQYF. DNA of the CDR3: TGTGCCAGCAGCCAAAAAGGGGGAGGACTAGCGGGAGGAAGGGAGACCCAGTACTTC. The gene calls are TRBV14 and TRBJ2-5, with 14 bases fitting TRBD2. Germline V gene data show CDR1 as SGHDN and CDR2 as FVKESK. After removal of 2 bases from V and 5 bases from J, the junction contained 13 bases not matched to a gene. CDR3 length: 19 amino acids.

The chain joins TRBV19 to TRBJ2-5, with a weak D call TRBD1 (6 bases). Trimming took 7 bases from V and 5 from J, leaving 20 bases between them. This CDR3 region has 15 residues. Germline lookup yields CDR1 LNHDA and CDR2 SQIVND (reference sequence). The CDR3 DNA is TGTGCCAGTAACAGGCTGGGGGCGCAGGGTGAGACCCAGTACTTC. Amino acid sequence: CASNRLGAQGETQYF. The whole variable domain, remainder taken from reference TRBV19 and TRBJ2-5, is DGGITQSPKYLFRKEGQNVTLSCEQNLNHDAMYWYRQDPGQGLRLIYYSQIVNDFQKGDIAEGYSVSREKKESFPLTVTSAQKNPTAFYLCASNRLGAQGETQYFGPGTRLLVL.

This clone appeared a few times. The chain carries TRBV7-2 and TRBJ1-2; D gene unclear. V was shortened by 5 bases and J by 4 bases, with 17 bases between the two germline ends. Germline assignment: CDR1 SGHTA and CDR2 FQGNSA. CDR3 length equals 15 residues. The CDR3 sequence: CASSPENGAGYGYTF. The CDR3 coding sequence is TGTGCCAGCAGCCCAGAGAATGGCGCCGGCTATGGCTACACCTTC.

This clone was counted only a few times. The genes are TRBV19 and TRBJ2-1; 8 positions agree with TRBD1. Germline CDR1 LNHDA, CDR2 SQIVND (reference sequence). The V segment lost 7 bases and the J segment 2 bases; nucleotides outside the gene matches: 4. The CDR3 has 14 amino acids. The CDR3, as DNA: TGTGCCAGTACTCCAGGGGGCGCCTACAATGAGCAGTTCTTC. Its translation is CASTPGGAYNEQFF.

The gene calls are TRBV11-2 and TRBJ2-3; D perhaps matches TRBD1 (5 bases). V lost 5 bases to trimming and J lost 6 bases, with 6 bases between them. In germline, CDR1 is SGHAT, CDR2 FQNNGV. The CDR3 consists of 11 residues. The CDR3 region is CASSGADTQYF. CDR3 nucleotides: TGTGCCAGCAGCGGGGCGGATACGCAGTATTTT.

The rearrangement joins TRBV6-1 to TRBJ1-5; 7 bases align to TRBD1. J was trimmed by 1 base and V by 1 base; bases with no gene match: 1. This CDR3 is 15 amino acids long. In germline, CDR1 is MNHNS, CDR2 SASEGT. The CDR3 DNA is TGTGCCAGCAGTGAAGAGACAGGGAGCAATCAGCCCCAGCATTTT. Protein: CASSEETGSNQPQHF.

This clone was observed a single time. The rearrangement joins TRBV5-1 to TRBJ2-6, with unresolved D. V shed 4 bases and J shed 2 bases, with 10 bases lying between them. The V gene's germline CDR1 is SGHRS and CDR2 YFSETQ. The CDR3 spans 15 residues. Here the CDR3 DNA reads TGCGCCAGCAGCCCCCACCCCCCTGGGGCCAACGTCCTGACTTTC. Protein product: CASSPHPPGANVLTF. The complete variable domain, with remaining parts taken from reference TRBV5-1 and TRBJ2-6, reads KAGVTQTPRYLIKTRGQQVTLSCSPISGHRSVSWYQQTPGQGLQFLFEYFSETQRNKGNFPGRFSGRQFSNSRSEMNVSTLELGDSALYLCASSPHPPGANVLTFGAGSRLTVL.

The V gene is TRBV11-2, the J gene TRBJ1-1; no clear D gene. Trimming pared 4 bases from V and 3 bases from J, leaving 9 bases between. Germline V gene lookup returns CDR1 SGHAT and CDR2 FQNNGV. The CDR3 is 13 residues long. The CDR3, as DNA: TGTGCCAGCAGCTATTCGGTGGACACTGAAGCTTTCTTT. Translated: CASSYSVDTEAFF.

The CDR3 here is CASSARTGQNTGELFF. In nucleotides, the CDR3 is TGTGCCAGCAGCGCCCGGACAGGACAGAACACCGGGGAGCTGTTTTTT. The rearrangement links TRBV14 to TRBJ2-2; 7 bases match TRBD1. Per germline, CDR1 SGHDN and CDR2 FVKESK. V gave up 5 bases and J gave up 1 base; unmatched junction bases: 7. The CDR3 covers 16 residues.

This chain connects TRBV7-6 to TRBJ1-1, with D perhaps matching TRBD1 (6 bases). The germline CDR1 and CDR2 sequences are SGHVS and FNYEAQ. The CDR3 runs to 14 residues. V was cut by 0 bases and J by 4 bases, with 9 bases left in between. The CDR3 sequence: CASSLAAGATEAFF. The CDR3 region has the DNA TGTGCCAGCAGCTTAGCAGCGGGGGCCACTGAAGCTTTCTTT.

This rearrangement joins TRBV5-1 to TRBJ2-1; TRBD2 agrees at 8 bases. The CDR3 spans 15 residues. Trimming at V came to 5 bases and at J to 0 bases, leaving 4 bases not matched to a gene. Germline V gives CDR1 SGHRS, CDR2 YFSETQ. CDR3 sequence reads: CASRDSGSSYNEQFF. The CDR3 DNA sequence: TGCGCCAGCAGAGACAGCGGGAGCTCCTACAATGAGCAGTTCTTC.